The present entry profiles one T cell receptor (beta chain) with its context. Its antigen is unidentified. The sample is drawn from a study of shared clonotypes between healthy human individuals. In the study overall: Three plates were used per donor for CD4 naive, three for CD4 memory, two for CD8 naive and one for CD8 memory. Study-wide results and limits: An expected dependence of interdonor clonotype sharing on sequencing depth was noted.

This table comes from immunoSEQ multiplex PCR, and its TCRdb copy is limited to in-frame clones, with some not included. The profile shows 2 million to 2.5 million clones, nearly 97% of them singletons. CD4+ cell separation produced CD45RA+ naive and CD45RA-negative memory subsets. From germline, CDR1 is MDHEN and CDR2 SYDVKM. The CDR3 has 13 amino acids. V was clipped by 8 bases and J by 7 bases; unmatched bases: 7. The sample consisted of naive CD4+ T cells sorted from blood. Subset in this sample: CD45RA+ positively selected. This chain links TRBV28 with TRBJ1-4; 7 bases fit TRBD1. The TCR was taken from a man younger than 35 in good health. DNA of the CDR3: TGTGCCAGCGGGTTGACAGGGATTGAAAAACTGTTTTTT. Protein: CASGLTGIEKLFF.